Presented here are 10 T cell receptor beta chains from one specimen sequenced in a study of regulatory T cells in long-lasting Graves disease listed by TCRdb under 2021. Preparation of the library involved multiplex PCR. This sample was sequenced with an Illumina HiSeq 4000. CDR3 regions were amplified by Arm-PCR with iRepertoire HTBI primers to construct TCR beta libraries. TCRdb applied fastp at Q25 and MiXCR to the public reads, then kept only in-frame beta chains. Entries are consolidated by CDR3 protein sequence, retaining the most common genes and DNA. The sample table lists 400,000 to 650,000 distinct CDR3 sequences, about 16% of them with a count of one. The ten largest clones capture just under 25% of the sample. The time point label here, explained by the study, means: newly diagnosed GD, antithyroid drugs for less than 3 months. RNA was extracted from PBMCs in TRIzol for both TCR sequencing and RNA sequencing.

The same sample was also used in a study of T cells in Graves' hyperthyroidism and ophthalmopathy.

Sequences were derived from peripheral blood mononuclear cells (PBMCs), sampled at new diagnosis, from a patient treated with antithyroid drugs. Receptors were obtained from a woman aged 35-65 years with Graves disease. Donor details come from another sample of the same person, matched by shared clones.

Ten or more counts support this clonotype. The chain carries TRBV3-1 and TRBJ1-1, with 9 bases that match TRBD1. Germline lookup yields CDR1 LGHDT and CDR2 YNNKEL (reference sequence). The trim removed 6 bases at V and 5 bases at J, leaving 4 bases unmatched. This CDR3 spans 13 amino acids. The CDR3 region is CASRGTGQTEAFF. The DNA of the CDR3 is TGTGCCAGCAGAGGGACAGGGCAGACTGAAGCTTTCTTT.

At least ten counts were recorded for this clonotype. This chain joins TRBV18 and TRBJ1-1; no clear D. The CDR3 has 14 residues. The germline gives CDR1 KGHSH, CDR2 LQKENI. The V and J ends lost 3 bases and 1 base respectively, with 9 bases between them. CDR3 nucleotide sequence: TGTGCCAGCTCACCGGGAGCGCAGAACACTGAAGCTTTCTTT. It translates to CASSPGAQNTEAFF.

For this clonotype: This CDR3 is missing its conserved last phenylalanine or tryptophan, likely due to a read error. The gene calls are TRBV12-3 or TRBV12-4 and TRBJ2-7; D perhaps matches TRBD1 (6 bases). V was shortened by 4 bases and J by 3 bases, with 7 bases between the two germline ends. This CDR3 contains 12 residues. CDR3 loop: CASSSTGYEQYL. As DNA, the CDR3 is TGTGCCAGCAGTTCGACAGGCTACGAGCAGTACCTC.

The genes are TRBV20-1 and TRBJ2-5; possibly TRBD2 for D (5 bases). The CDR3 runs to 16 residues. Germline V lookup: CDR1 DFQATT, CDR2 SNEGSKA (reference sequence). V shed 4 bases and J shed 3 bases, with 21 bases lying between them. The chain's CDR3 is CSATTPPPSGKETQYF. The CDR3 nucleotides read TGCAGTGCTACTACCCCACCCCCCTCCGGGAAAGAGACCCAGTACTTC.

In this sample, this clonotype turned up a few times. The rearrangement links TRBV7-3 to TRBJ1-2; D possibly corresponds to TRBD1 (5 bases). Per germline, CDR1 SGHTA and CDR2 FQGTGA. Trimming took 4 bases from V and 8 from J, leaving 17 bases between them. CDR3 length: 14 residues. The CDR3 coding sequence is TGTGCCAGCAGCTCCCGGCCGGGGGAAGAGGGCTACACCTTC. Protein sequence: CASSSRPGEEGYTF.

The chain uses TRBV7-9 and TRBJ2-1, with 7 bases matching TRBD1. The CDR3 loop spans 15 amino acids. V lost 4 bases and J lost 2; bases outside the gene matches: 5. Per the germline V gene, CDR1 is SEHNR and CDR2 is FQNEAQ (reference sequence). CDR3 nucleotide sequence: TGTGCCAGCAGCTCGGGACAGAACACCTACAATGAGCAGTTCTTC. Amino acid sequence: CASSSGQNTYNEQFF.

This sequence joins TRBV11-2 and TRBJ2-1; D is uncertain. Germline loops: CDR1 SGHAT, CDR2 FQNNGV. V lost 5 bases, J lost 0 bases, and 11 bases lay in between. The CDR3 is made up of 15 amino acids. For the CDR3, the DNA is TGTGCCAGCAGCACGGGCGGCAGCTCCTACAATGAGCAGTTCTTC. Amino acid sequence: CASSTGGSSYNEQFF.

This clonotype has more than one count but fewer than ten. The chain is built from TRBV19 and TRBJ2-4; TRBD1 aligns across 7 bases. Looked up from germline, CDR1 is LNHDA and CDR2 is SQIVND (reference sequence). After removal of 9 bases from V and 0 bases from J, the junction contained 5 bases not matched to a gene. This CDR3 region has 14 residues. The CDR3 reads CASRDSLAKNIQYF. CDR3 nucleotides: TGTGCCAGCCGGGACAGCTTAGCCAAAAACATTCAGTACTTC.

This clonotype was counted between two and nine times. A read error may explain this, as a much larger clone is one base away. V gene TRBV28 combines with J gene TRBJ2-1; maybe TRBD2 (6 bases). The CDR3 sequence is 15 residues long. Germline V gene data show CDR1 as MDHEN and CDR2 as SYDVKM. DNA for the CDR3: TGTGCCAGCAGTGCCTGGGAAACCTGGGGGGAGACCCGGTACTTC. This translates into CASSAWETWGETRYF. Variable domain in full (rest from reference TRBV28 and TRBJ2-1): DVKVTQSSRYLVKRTGEKVFLECVQDMDHENMFWYRQDPGLGLRLIYFSYDVKMKEKGDIPEGYSVSREKKERFSLILESASTNQTSMYLCASSAWETWGETRYFGPGTRLTVL.

V and J are TRBV3-1 and TRBJ2-6; D may match TRBD1 or TRBD2 (5 bases each). The CDR3 sequence is 18 residues long. Germline assignment: CDR1 LGHDT and CDR2 YNNKEL (reference sequence). With 1 base removed from V and 0 bases from J, the gap between germline ends came to 13 bases. The CDR3 sequence: CASSQGLMGPSGANVLTF. In DNA, the CDR3 is TGTGCCAGCAGCCAAGGACTCATGGGACCCTCTGGGGCCAACGTCCTGACTTTC.